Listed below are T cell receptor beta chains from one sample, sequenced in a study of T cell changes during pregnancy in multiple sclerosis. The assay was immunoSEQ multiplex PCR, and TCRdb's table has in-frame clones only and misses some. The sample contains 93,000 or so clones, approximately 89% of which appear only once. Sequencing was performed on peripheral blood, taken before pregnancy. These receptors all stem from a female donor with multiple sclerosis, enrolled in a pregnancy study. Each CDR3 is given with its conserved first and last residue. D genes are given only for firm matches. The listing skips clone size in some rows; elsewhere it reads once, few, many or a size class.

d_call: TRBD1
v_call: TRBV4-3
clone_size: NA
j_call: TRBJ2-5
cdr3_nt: TGCGCCAGCAGCCCACAGGACAGGGGGCGCATGGAGACCCAGTACTTC
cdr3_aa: CASSPQDRGRMETQYF

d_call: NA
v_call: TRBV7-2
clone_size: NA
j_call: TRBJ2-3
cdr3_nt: TGTGCAAGAGAGGGGGGGGCCACAGATACGCAGTATTTT
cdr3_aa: CAREGGATDTQYF

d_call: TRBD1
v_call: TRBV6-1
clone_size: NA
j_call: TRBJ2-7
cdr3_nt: TGTGCCAGCAGTGACCGTCCGGGACAGGTGTATAACGAGCAGTACTTC
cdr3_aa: CASSDRPGQVYNEQYF

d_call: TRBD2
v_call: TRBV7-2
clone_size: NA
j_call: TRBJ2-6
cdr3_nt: TGTGCCAGCAGCGCCAGCGGGGGGGCTGGGGCCAACGTCCTGACTTTC
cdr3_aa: CASSASGGAGANVLTF

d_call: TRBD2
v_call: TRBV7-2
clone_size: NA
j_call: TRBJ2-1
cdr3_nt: TGTGCCAGCAGCCGCGGGACTAGCGGTCGCAATGAGCAGTTCTTC
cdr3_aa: CASSRGTSGRNEQFF

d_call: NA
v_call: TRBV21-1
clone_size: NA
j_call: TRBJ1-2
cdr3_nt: TGTGCCAGCAGCAAAAAAACGCTCGGCAGGGGGCACAACTATGGCTACACCTTC
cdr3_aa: CASSKKTLGRGHNYGYTF

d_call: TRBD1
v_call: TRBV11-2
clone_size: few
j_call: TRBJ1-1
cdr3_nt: TGTGCCAGCAGGTCGGGACAGGCCCGTACTGAAGCTTTCTTT
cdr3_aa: CASRSGQARTEAFF

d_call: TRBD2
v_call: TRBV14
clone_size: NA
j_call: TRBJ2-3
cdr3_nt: TGTGCCAGCAGCCGAGGAAAAACTAGCGGGGTGAGAGATACGCAGTATTTT
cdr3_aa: CASSRGKTSGVRDTQYF

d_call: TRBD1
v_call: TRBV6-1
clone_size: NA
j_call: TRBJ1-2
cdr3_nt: TGTGCCAGCAGACCGGGACAGCTGATTATTCATGGCTACACCTTC
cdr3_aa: CASRPGQLIIHGYTF

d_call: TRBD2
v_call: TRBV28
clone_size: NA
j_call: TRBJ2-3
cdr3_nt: TGTGCCAGCACCTCGGGACTATCAGAGTATTTT
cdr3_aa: CASTSGLSEYF

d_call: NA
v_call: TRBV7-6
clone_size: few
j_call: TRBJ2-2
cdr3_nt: TGTGCCAGCAGCTTCGATGGACACTCCACCGGGGAGCTGTTTTTT
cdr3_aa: CASSFDGHSTGELFF

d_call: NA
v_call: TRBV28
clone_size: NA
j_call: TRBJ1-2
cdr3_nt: TGTGCCAGCAGTCCCCCCCGGGGGAACTATGGCTACACCTTC
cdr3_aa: CASSPPRGNYGYTF

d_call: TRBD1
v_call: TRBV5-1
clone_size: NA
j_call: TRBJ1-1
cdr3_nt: TGCGCCAGCAGCTTTAAGACGCCAGGGGGAAGGACTGAAGCTTTCTTT
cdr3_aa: CASSFKTPGGRTEAFF

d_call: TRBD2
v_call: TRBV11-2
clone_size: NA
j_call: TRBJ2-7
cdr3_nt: TGTGCCAGCAGCCCAGCGGGAGGGAGTTCGTACGAGCAGTACTTC
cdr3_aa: CASSPAGGSSYEQYF

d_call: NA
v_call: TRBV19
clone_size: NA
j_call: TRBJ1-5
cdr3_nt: TGTGCCAGTAGTGCCAGAGGTCGGGAGAACAATCAGCCCCAGCATTTT
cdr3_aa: CASSARGRENNQPQHF

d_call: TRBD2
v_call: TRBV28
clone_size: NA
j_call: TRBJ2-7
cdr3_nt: TGTGCCAGCAGTTTATATGGCGGGAGTTCCTACGAGCAGTACTTC
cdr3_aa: CASSLYGGSSYEQYF

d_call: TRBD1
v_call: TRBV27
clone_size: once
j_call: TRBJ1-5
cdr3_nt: TGTGCCAGCAGTTTCACAGGGGGTGGGCAGCCCCAGCATTTT
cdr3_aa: CASSFTGGGQPQHF

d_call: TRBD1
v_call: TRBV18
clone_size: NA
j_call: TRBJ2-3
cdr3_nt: TGTGCCAGCTCACAATCGACAGGGACAGATACGCAGTATTTT
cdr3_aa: CASSQSTGTDTQYF

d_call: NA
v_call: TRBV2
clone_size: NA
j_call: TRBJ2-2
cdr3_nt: TGTGCCAGCAGTGAAAGACTAGGGTACACCGGGGAGCTGTTTTTT
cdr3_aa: CASSERLGYTGELFF

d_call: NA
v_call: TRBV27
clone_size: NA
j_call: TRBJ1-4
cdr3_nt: TGTGCCAGCAGTGCCGGGATCGGGCTATTTAATGAAAAACTGTTTTTT
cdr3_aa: CASSAGIGLFNEKLFF

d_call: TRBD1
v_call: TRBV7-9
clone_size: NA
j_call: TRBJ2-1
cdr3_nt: TGTGCCAGCAGGGTCACGGGACAGGGAAGTAATGAGCAGTTCTTC
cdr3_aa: CASRVTGQGSNEQFF

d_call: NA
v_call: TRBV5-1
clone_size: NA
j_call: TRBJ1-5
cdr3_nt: TGCGCCAGCAGCTTGGACGGGGATGGCAATCAGCCCCAGCATTTT
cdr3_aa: CASSLDGDGNQPQHF

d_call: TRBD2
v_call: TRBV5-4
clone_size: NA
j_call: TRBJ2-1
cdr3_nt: TGTGCCAGCAGCTTGGCCCTGGGGCTAGCGGGAGGGGGGCAGTTCTTC
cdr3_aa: CASSLALGLAGGGQFF

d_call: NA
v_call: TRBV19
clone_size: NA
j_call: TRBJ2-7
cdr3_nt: TGTGCCAGTAGTAGCCGGGGACTGCAGAGCTCCTACGAGCAGTACTTC
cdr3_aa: CASSSRGLQSSYEQYF

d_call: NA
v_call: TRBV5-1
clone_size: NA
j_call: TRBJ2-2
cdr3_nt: TGCGCCAGCAGCTTCGGGCCCAGCGGGTTGAACACCGGGGAGCTGTTTTTT
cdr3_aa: CASSFGPSGLNTGELFF

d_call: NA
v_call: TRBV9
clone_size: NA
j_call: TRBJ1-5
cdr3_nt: TGTGCCAGCAGCGCCGCGGGACGTCCCGGCGCGCGGGATCAGCCCCAGCATTTT
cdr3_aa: CASSAAGRPGARDQPQHF

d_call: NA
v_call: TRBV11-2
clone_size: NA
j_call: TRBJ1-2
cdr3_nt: TGTGCCAGCAGCCGAGAGAGCTATGGCTACACCTTC
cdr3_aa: CASSRESYGYTF

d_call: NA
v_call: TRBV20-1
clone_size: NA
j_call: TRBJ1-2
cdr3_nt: TGCAGTGCAGGGGCAGGAGGCTACACCTTC
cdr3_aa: CSAGAGGYTF

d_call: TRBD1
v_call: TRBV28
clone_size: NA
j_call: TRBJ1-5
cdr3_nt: TGTGCCAGCAGTTCGGGACAGTGGGGGAATCAGCCCCAGCATTTT
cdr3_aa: CASSSGQWGNQPQHF

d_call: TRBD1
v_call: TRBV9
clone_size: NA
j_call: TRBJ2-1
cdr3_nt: TGTGCCAGCAGCCCCCGGACAGGGAGAGGCAATGAGCAGTTCTTC
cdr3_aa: CASSPRTGRGNEQFF

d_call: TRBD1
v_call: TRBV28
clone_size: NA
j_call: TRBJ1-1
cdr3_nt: TGTGCCAGCAGTGGACAGGTTAGCTCTGAAGCTTTCTTT
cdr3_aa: CASSGQVSSEAFF

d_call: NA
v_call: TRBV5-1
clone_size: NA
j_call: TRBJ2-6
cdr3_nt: TGCGCCAGCAGCAATGGGGGCAGGGCTCTCTCTGGGGCCAACGTCCTGACTTTC
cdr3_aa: CASSNGGRALSGANVLTF

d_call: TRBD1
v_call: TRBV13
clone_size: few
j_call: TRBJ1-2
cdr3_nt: TGTGCCAGCACCCTACGGGACAGGGTAGTGGGCTACACCTTC
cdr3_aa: CASTLRDRVVGYTF

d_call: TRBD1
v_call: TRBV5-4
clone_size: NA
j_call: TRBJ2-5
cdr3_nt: TGTGCCAGCAGCCCCCGGGACAGGGGTCGAGAGACCCAGTACTTC
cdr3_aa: CASSPRDRGRETQYF

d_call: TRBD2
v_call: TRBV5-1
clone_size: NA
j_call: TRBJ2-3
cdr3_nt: TGCGCCAGCAGCACCGGGACTAGGAGGTCAGATACGCAGTATTTT
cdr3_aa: CASSTGTRRSDTQYF

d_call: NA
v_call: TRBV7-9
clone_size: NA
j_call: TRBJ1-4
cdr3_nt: TGTGCCAGCAGGACAGAGTATAATGAAAAACTGTTTTTT
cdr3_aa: CASRTEYNEKLFF